Listed below are T cell receptor beta chains from one sample, sequenced in a study of blood T cell repertoires in COVID-19. Measured with immunoSEQ multiplex PCR; TCRdb has only the in-frame clones, and not every one. The table includes 100,000 or so clones, approximately 84% detected once. The sequencing input was peripheral blood. These receptors were collected from a woman in her sixties or seventies with acute or convalescent COVID-19. Each CDR3 is given with its conserved first and last residue. D genes are given only for firm matches. Where a row states a size, it is once, few, many or the class of an expanded clone; other rows omit it.

cdr3_aa | cdr3_nt | clone_size | v_call | cdr3_length | d_call | j_call
CASSAAGGSDTQYF | TGTGCCAGCAGCGCAGCGGGGGGTTCAGATACGCAGTATTTT | once | TRBV2 | 14 | TRBD2 | TRBJ2-3
CASSRANQNTEAFF | TGTGCCAGCAGCCGAGCTAATCAGAACACTGAAGCTTTCTTT | . | TRBV7-9 | 14 | . | TRBJ1-1
CASRAKQGGAYEQYF | TGTGCCAGCAGAGCGAAACAGGGGGGGGCCTACGAGCAGTACTTC | . | TRBV11-2 | 15 | . | TRBJ2-7
CASVRQRNTGELFF | TGTGCCAGCGTGAGACAGAGGAACACCGGGGAGCTGTTTTTT | . | TRBV2 | 14 | . | TRBJ2-2
CASSQDDRSDSNSPLHF | TGCGCCAGCAGCCAAGATGATCGGTCGGACAGTAATTCACCCCTCCACTTT | . | TRBV4-3 | 17 | . | TRBJ1-6
CAWSVLLSGMNGYTF | . | . | TRBV30 | 15 | . | TRBJ1-2
CASSTGFSYNEQFF | TGCGCCAGCAGTACAGGGTTCTCCTACAATGAGCAGTTCTTC | . | TRBV4-1 | 14 | . | TRBJ2-1
CASSPDRPRLHF | TGTGCCAGCAGCCCGGACAGGCCTCGCCTCCACTTT | few | TRBV12-3/TRBV12-4 | 12 | TRBD1 | TRBJ1-6
CASSRKQGVGTEAFF | TGTGCCAGCTCTCGAAAACAGGGGGTCGGCACTGAAGCTTTCTTT | . | TRBV18 | 15 | TRBD1 | TRBJ1-1
CASSIGQYYEQYF | TGTGCCAGTAGTATTGGCCAGTACTACGAGCAGTACTTC | . | TRBV19 | 13 | . | TRBJ2-7
CASTSRLNQPQHF | TGTGCCAGCACGAGTCGCCTCAATCAGCCCCAGCATTTT | . | TRBV28 | 13 | . | TRBJ1-5
CASSPPDRTEAFF | TGTGCCAGCAGCCCCCCAGACAGGACCGAAGCTTTCTTT | . | TRBV28 | 13 | . | TRBJ1-1
CASSLGRGISGTEAFF | TGTGCCAGCAGCTTAGGCAGGGGGATAAGTGGAACTGAAGCTTTCTTT | . | TRBV7-9 | 16 | TRBD1 | TRBJ1-1
CASIPIGRPFGYTF | TGTGCCAGCATCCCAATCGGCAGGCCCTTCGGCTACACCTTC | . | TRBV28 | 14 | . | TRBJ1-2
CASSSWAGTEAFF | TGTGCCAGCAGCTCGTGGGCTGGGACTGAAGCTTTCTTT | . | TRBV27 | 13 | . | TRBJ1-1
CASSEDSKNQPQHF | TGTGCCAGCAGTGAAGACAGCAAAAATCAGCCCCAGCATTTT | . | TRBV6-1 | 14 | . | TRBJ1-5
CASRVTSGSYEQYF | TGCGCCAGCAGAGTAACTAGCGGCTCCTACGAGCAGTACTTC | . | TRBV5-1 | 14 | TRBD2 | TRBJ2-7
CASRRGSDYGYTF | TGCGCCAGCAGGAGGGGGAGCGACTATGGCTACACCTTC | . | TRBV5-1 | 13 | . | TRBJ1-2
CSVAVSNQPQHF | TGCAGCGTTGCGGTTAGCAATCAGCCCCAGCATTTT | once | TRBV29-1 | 12 | . | TRBJ1-5
CATTPSGGTDTQYF | TGTGCCACCACTCCTAGCGGGGGCACAGATACGCAGTATTTT | . | TRBV24-1 | 14 | TRBD2 | TRBJ2-3
CASSQTGQLCRDEQYF | TGCGCCAGCAGTCAAACGGGACAGTTATGTCGAGACGAGCAGTACTTC | . | TRBV23-1 | 16 | TRBD1 | TRBJ2-7
CASSVGSGGLIGYGYTF | TGTGCCAGCAGCGTAGGGTCCGGGGGGCTTATAGGCTATGGCTACACCTTC | . | TRBV9 | 17 | . | TRBJ1-2
CASSPSFAWSSNYGYTF | TGTGCCAGCAGCCCCTCCTTTGCGTGGAGTTCCAACTATGGCTACACCTTC | . | TRBV3-1/TRBV3-2 | 17 | . | TRBJ1-2
CASSLSDRATEAFF | TGTGCCAGCAGCCTATCTGACAGGGCTACTGAAGCTTTCTTT | . | TRBV3-1/TRBV3-2 | 14 | TRBD1 | TRBJ1-1